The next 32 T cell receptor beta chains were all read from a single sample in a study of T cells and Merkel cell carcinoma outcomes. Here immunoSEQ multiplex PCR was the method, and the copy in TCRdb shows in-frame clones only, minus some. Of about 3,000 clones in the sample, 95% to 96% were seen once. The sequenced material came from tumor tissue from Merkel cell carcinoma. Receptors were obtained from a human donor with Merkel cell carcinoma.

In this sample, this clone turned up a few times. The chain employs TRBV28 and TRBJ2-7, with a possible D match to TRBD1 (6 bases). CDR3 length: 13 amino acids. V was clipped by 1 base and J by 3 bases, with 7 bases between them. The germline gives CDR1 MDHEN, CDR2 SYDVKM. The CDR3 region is CASSLLQGYEQYF. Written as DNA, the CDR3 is TGTGCCAGCAGTTTATTACAGGGCTACGAGCAGTACTTC. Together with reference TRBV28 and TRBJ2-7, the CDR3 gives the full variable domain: DVKVTQSSRYLVKRTGEKVFLECVQDMDHENMFWYRQDPGLGLRLIYFSYDVKMKEKGDIPEGYSVSREKKERFSLILESASTNQTSMYLCASSLLQGYEQYFGPGTRLTVT.

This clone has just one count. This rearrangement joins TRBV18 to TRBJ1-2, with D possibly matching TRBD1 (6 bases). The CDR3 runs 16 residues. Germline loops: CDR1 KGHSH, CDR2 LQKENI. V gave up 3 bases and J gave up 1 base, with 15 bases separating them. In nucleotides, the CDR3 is TGTGCCAGCTCACCCTCCACAGGGAGCCATAACTATGGCTACACCTTC. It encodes CASSPSTGSHNYGYTF.

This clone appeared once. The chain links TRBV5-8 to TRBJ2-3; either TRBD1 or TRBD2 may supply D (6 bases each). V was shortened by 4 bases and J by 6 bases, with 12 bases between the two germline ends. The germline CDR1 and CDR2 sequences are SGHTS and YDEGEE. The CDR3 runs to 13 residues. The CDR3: CASSRGAPDTQYF. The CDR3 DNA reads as TGTGCCAGCAGCAGGGGGGCGCCGGATACGCAGTATTTT.

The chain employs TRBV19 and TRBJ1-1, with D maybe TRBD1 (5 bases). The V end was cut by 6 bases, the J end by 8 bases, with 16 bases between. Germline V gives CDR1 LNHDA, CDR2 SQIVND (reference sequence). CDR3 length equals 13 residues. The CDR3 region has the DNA TGTGCCAGTAGCACCCCCTCGGGGGGGGAAGCTTTCTTT. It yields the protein CASSTPSGGEAFF.

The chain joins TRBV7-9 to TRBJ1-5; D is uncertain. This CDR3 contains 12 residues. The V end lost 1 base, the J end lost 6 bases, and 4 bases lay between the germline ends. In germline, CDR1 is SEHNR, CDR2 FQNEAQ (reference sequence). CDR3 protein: CASSLGSQPQHF. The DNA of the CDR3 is TGTGCCAGCAGCTTAGGTAGTCAGCCCCAGCATTTT.

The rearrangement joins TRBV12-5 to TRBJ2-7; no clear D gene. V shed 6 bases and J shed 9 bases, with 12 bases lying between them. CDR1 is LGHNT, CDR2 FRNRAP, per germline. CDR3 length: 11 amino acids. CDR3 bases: TGTGCTAGTGGGAAAAGCGATCGGCAGTACTTC. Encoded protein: CASGKSDRQYF.

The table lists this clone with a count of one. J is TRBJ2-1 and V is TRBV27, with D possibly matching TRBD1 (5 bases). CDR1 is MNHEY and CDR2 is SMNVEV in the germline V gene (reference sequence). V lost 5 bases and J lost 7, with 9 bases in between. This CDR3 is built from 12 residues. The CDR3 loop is CASSPRVNEQFF. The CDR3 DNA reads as TGTGCCAGCAGTCCCAGGGTAAATGAGCAGTTCTTC.

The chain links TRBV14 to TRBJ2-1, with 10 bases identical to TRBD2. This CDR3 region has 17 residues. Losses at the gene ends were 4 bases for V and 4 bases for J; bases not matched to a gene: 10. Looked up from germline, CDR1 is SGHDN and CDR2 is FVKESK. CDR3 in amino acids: CASSLNIAGGPYNEQFF. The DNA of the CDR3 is TGTGCCAGCAGCCTTAATATAGCGGGGGGACCGTACAATGAGCAGTTCTTC.

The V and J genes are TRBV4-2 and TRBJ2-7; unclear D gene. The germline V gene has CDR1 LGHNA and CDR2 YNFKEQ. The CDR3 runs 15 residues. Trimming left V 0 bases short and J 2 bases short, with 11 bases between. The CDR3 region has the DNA TGTGCCAGCAGCCAAGATCGGCCAGCAACCTACGAGCAGTACTTC. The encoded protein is CASSQDRPATYEQYF.

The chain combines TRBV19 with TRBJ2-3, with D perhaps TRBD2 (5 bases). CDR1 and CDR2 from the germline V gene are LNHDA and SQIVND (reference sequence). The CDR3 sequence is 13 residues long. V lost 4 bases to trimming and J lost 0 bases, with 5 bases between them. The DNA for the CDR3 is TGTGCCAGTAGTAGCGGGAGCACAGATACGCAGTATTTT. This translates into CASSSGSTDTQYF.

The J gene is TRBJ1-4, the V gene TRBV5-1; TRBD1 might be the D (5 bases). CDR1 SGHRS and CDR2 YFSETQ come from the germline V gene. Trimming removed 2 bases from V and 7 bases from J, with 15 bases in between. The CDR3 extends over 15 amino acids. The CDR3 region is CASSLYRGSSEKLFF. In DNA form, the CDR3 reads TGCGCCAGCAGCTTATATCGGGGCTCAAGTGAAAAACTGTTTTTT.

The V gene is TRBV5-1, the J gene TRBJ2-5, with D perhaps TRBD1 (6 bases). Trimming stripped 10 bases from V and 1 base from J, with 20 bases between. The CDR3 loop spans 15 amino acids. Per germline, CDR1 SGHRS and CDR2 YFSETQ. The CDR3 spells CAGHDPGTTQETQYF. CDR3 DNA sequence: TGCGCCGGCCACGACCCGGGGACAACCCAAGAGACCCAGTACTTC.

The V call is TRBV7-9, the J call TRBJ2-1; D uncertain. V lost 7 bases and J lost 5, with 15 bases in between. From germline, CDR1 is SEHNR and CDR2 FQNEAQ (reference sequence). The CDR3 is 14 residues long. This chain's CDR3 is CASNRNGRNNEQFF. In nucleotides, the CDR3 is TGTGCCAGCAACAGAAACGGGCGGAACAATGAGCAGTTCTTC.

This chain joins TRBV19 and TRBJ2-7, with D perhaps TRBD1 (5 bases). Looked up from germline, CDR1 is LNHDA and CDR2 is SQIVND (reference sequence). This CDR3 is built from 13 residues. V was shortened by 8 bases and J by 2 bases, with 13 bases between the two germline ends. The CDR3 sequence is CASLGHGTYEQYF. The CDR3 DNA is TGTGCCAGTCTAGGACATGGCACCTACGAGCAGTACTTC.

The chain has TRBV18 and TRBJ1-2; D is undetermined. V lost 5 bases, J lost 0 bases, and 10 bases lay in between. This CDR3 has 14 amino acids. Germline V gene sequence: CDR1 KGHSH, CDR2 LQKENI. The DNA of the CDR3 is TGTGCCAGCTCATTACCTTCGACTAACTATGGCTACACCTTC. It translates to CASSLPSTNYGYTF.

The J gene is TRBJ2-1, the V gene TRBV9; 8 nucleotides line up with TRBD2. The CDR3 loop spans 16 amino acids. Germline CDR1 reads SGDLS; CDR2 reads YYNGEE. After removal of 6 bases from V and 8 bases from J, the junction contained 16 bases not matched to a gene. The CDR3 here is CASNVQAGATGYEQFF. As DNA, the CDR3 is TGTGCCAGCAACGTCCAAGCGGGAGCTACGGGCTATGAGCAGTTCTTC.

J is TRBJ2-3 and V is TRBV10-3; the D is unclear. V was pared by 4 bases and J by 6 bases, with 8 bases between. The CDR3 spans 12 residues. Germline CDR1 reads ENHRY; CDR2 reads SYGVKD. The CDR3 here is CAISGDKDTQYF. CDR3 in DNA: TGTGCCATCAGTGGGGATAAGGATACGCAGTATTTT.

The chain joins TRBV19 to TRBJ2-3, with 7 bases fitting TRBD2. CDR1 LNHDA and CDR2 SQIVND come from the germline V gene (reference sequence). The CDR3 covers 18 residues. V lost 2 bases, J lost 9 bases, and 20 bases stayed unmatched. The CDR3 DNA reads TGTGCCAGTAGTATACCTCCGGAGGGTAGCGGGCCCTCGGAGACGCAGTATTTT. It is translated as CASSIPPEGSGPSETQYF.

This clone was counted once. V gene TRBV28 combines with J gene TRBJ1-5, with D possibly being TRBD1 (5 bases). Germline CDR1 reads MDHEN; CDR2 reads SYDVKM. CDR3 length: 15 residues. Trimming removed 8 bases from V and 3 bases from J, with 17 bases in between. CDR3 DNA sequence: TGTGCCAGCCATGGCAGGCAGGGCCTCAATCAGCCCCAGCATTTT. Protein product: CASHGRQGLNQPQHF. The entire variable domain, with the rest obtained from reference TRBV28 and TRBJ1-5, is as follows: DVKVTQSSRYLVKRTGEKVFLECVQDMDHENMFWYRQDPGLGLRLIYFSYDVKMKEKGDIPEGYSVSREKKERFSLILESASTNQTSMYLCASHGRQGLNQPQHFGDGTRLSIL.

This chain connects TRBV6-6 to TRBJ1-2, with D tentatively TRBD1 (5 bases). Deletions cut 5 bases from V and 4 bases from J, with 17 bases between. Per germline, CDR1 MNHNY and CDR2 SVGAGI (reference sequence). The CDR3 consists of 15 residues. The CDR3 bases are TGTGCCAGCAGTGACCAGGGTTACGGTGGCTATGGCTACACCTTC. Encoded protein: CASSDQGYGGYGYTF.

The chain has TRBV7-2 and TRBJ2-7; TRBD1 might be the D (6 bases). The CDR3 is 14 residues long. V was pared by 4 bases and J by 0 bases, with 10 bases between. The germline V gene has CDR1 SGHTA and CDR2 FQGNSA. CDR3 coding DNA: TGTGCCAGCAGCTCAACAGGGAGCTCCTACGAGCAGTACTTC. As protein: CASSSTGSSYEQYF.

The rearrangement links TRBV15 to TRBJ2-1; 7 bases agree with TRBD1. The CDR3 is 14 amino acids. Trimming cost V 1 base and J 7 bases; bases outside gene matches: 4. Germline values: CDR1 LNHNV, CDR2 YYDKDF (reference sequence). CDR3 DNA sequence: TGTGCCACCAGCAGAGGAAACAGGGGTAATGAGCAGTTCTTC. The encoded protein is CATSRGNRGNEQFF.

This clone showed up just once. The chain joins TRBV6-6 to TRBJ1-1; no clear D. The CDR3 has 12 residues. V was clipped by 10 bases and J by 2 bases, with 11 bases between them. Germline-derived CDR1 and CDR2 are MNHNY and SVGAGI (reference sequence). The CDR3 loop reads CATNEANTEAFF. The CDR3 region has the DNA TGTGCCACCAATGAGGCAAACACTGAAGCTTTCTTT.

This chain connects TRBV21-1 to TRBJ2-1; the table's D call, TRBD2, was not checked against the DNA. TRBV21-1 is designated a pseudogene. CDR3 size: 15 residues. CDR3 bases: TGTGCCAGCGCATGGACTAGCGGGAGTCCCAATGAGCAGTTCTTC. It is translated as CASAWTSGSPNEQFF.

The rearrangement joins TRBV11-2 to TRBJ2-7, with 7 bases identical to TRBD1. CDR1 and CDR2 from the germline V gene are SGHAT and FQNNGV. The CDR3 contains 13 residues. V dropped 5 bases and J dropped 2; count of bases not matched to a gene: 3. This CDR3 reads CASSPTGPYEQYF. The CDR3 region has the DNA TGTGCCAGCAGCCCGACAGGGCCCTACGAGCAGTACTTC.

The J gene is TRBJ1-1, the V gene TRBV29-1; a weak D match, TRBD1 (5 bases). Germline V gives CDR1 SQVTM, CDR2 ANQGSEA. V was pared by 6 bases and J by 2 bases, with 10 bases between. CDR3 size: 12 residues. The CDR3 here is CSVKQANTEAFF. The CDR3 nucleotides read TGCAGCGTGAAACAGGCTAACACTGAAGCTTTCTTT.

CDR3 coding DNA: TGTGCCAGTAAACCTCGGGCTAGCGGAAACACCGGGGAGCTGTTTTTT. The encoded protein is CASKPRASGNTGELFF. This chain uses TRBV28 with TRBJ2-2; 7 bases agree with TRBD2. Germline trimming cut 9 bases from V and 2 bases from J; bases unmatched to any gene: 12. This CDR3 is 16 amino acids long. CDR1 is MDHEN and CDR2 is SYDVKM in the germline V gene.

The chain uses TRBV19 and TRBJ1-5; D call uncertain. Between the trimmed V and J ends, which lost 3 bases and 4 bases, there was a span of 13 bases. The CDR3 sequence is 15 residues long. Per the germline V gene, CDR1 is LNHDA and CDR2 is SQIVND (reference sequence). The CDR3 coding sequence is TGTGCCAGTAGTATCGGACGGGTAGGGAATCAGCCCCAGCATTTT. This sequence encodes CASSIGRVGNQPQHF.

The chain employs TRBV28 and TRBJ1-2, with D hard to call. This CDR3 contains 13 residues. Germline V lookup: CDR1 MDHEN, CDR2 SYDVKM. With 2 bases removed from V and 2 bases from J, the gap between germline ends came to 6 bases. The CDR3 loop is CASSLDKNYGYTF. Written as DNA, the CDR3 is TGTGCCAGCAGTTTAGACAAAAACTATGGCTACACCTTC.

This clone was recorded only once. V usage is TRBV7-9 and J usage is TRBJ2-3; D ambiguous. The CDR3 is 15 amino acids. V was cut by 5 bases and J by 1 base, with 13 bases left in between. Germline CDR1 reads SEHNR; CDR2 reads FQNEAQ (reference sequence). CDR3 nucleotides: TGTGCCAGCAGCCCCCGCTCCCTAGGCACAGATACGCAGTATTTT. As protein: CASSPRSLGTDTQYF. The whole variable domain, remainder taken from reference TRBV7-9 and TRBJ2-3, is DTGVSQNPRHKITKRGQNVTFRCDPISEHNRLYWYRQTLGQGPEFLTYFQNEAQLEKSRLLSDRFSAERPKGSFSTLEIQRTEQGDSAMYLCASSPRSLGTDTQYFGPGTRLTVL.

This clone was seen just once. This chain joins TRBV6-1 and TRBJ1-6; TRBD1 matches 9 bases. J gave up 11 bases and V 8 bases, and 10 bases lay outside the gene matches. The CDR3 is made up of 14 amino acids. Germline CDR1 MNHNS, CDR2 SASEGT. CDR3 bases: TGTGCCAGCTCGGATGGGACAGGGCATCCACCCCTCCACTTT. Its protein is CASSDGTGHPPLHF.

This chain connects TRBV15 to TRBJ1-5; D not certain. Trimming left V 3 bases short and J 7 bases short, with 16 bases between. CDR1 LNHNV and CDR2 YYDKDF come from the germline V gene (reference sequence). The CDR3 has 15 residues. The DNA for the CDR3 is TGTGCCACCAGCAGCCCGGTAGTTACGGAACAGCCCCAGCATTTT. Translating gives CATSSPVVTEQPQHF.